The sequence of this T cell receptor beta chain was determined in a study of CD8 T cells in ankylosing spondylitis (TCRdb year 2017). A note on the overall study: The study set out to find disease-linked TCR variants by profiling T cell receptor beta repertoires in ankylosing spondylitis patients and healthy donors. The whole study cohort included some 100 healthy donors and over 20 ankylosing spondylitis patients. Peripheral blood was sampled, and synovial fluid was also collected from ankylosing spondylitis patients. General findings and caveats noted by the study authors: Some motif variants were previously reported in synovial fluid and blood of reactive arthritis patients, suggesting common disease-initiation mechanisms. Significant enrichment of the disease-linked clones was reported in matched synovial fluid samples from ankylosing spondylitis patients. In peripheral blood, the disease-linked clones were found at relatively low frequencies and had a CD8+ phenotype. A TCR beta motif of about eight highly homologous amino acid variants appeared characteristic of blood from ankylosing spondylitis patients.

This clonotype occurred many times. Which antigen it targets is not known. It has no much larger one-base neighbor in the sample; base qualities were not kept. TCRdb names Illumina HiSeq 2500 as the instrument used. Quantitative 5'-RACE with molecular barcodes was used to prepare TCR beta libraries. Per the original workflow: A new computational method, built on a probabilistic model of VDJ rearrangement, was used to identify disease-linked TCR variants. The public reads were reprocessed in TCRdb via fastp at Q25 and MiXCR, keeping in-frame beta chains. Duplicate CDR3 protein sequences are folded into a single record with the most common DNA and genes. The V and J calls and clone size are TCRdb's, not the authors'. For this sample there are about 220,000 distinct CDR3 sequences; about 7% appear just once. The top ten constitute approximately 14% of the sample. The CDR3 runs 15 residues from the cysteine to the phenylalanine. The retained sequence is limited to the CDR3, 45 bases, with the frame set at the first base. The germline V end is reduced by 2 bases and the J end by 5 bases; junction bases left unmatched: 7. Reading the germline V gene gives CDR1 LGHNA and CDR2 YNFKEQ.

This clonotype was obtained from a male donor with ankylosing spondylitis. In this chain, TRBV4-2 is recombined with TRBJ2-7; TRBD2 matches 9 bases in the middle. Sequencing was carried out using blood, either unsorted or a sorted T cell fraction (not recorded which). The CDR3 corresponds to CASSQKGSGSHEQYF. The nucleotide sequence reads TGTGCCAGCAGCCAAAAGGGTAGCGGGAGTCACGAGCAGTACTTC.